This entry describes one T cell receptor (beta chain). The record originates from a study of blood T cell repertoires in COVID-19. Study-level information: Acute-phase and convalescent COVID-19 samples originated in the United States, Italy and Spain. PBMCs, B-cell-depleted T cells, or T cells were the source of the cDNA or gDNA that made up the material.

As handled by the study authors: Estimation of nucleated cell counts relied on the amplification of reference gene primers. Profiling relied on immunoSEQ multiplex PCR, and the TCRdb table lists in-frame clones only, not all of them. The DNA gave D and trimming, while V, J and clone size come from that table. This table has 130,000 to 150,000 clones, around 87% appearing once. From germline, CDR1 is SGHNT and CDR2 YENEEA. After removal of 5 bases from V and 8 bases from J, the junction contained 12 bases not matched to a gene. This CDR3 region has 16 residues. V is TRBV11-3 and J is TRBJ1-2; 12 bases match TRBD1. Sequenced: peripheral blood. The origin of this receptor is a man aged 45 to 65 who had recovered from COVID-19. CDR3 nucleotide sequence: TGTGCCAGCAGCCTAAATACCGGGACAGGGGGCGACGGCTACACCTTC. Protein sequence: CASSLNTGTGGDGYTF.